Listed below are T cell receptor beta chains from one sample, sequenced in a study of T-cell reconstitution after alpha-beta-depleted transplantation in children. From the PCR reads, TCRdb called clonotypes with MiXCR, one entry per CDR3 protein. The table has about 610,000 distinct CDR3 sequences, 10% seen once. The sample consisted of PBMCs from the stem cell graft donor, taken from the stem cell graft. The receptors were sampled from a human donor who donated a stem cell graft to a child with acute myeloid leukemia. Both conserved end residues are part of each CDR3. The D gene is left open where the match is weak. Size is stated for part of the rows, as once, few or many counts, or as a class when the clone is expanded.

J gene,V gene,D gene,clone size,CDR3 protein,CDR3 DNA
TRBJ2-1,TRBV20-1,TRBD2,few,CSARSGTSGSNEQFF,TGCAGTGCTAGGTCCGGGACTAGCGGAAGCAATGAGCAGTTCTTC
TRBJ1-4,TRBV5-1,-,many,CASSFGGINEKLFF,TGCGCCAGCAGCTTTGGAGGTATAAATGAAAAACTGTTTTTT
TRBJ1-2,TRBV12-3/TRBV12-4,-,few,CASSVSGRIAYGYTF,TGTGCCAGCAGTGTATCCGGGAGGATAGCCTATGGCTACACCTTC
TRBJ1-5,TRBV20-1,TRBD1,few,CSARDPRDSEYSNQPQHF,TGCAGTGCTAGAGATCCTAGGGACAGCGAGTATAGCAATCAGCCCCAGCATTTT
TRBJ2-3,TRBV4-2,-,-,CASSQKPSGLTPQYF,TGTGCCAGCAGCCAAAAGCCATCCGGGCTTACGCCGCAGTATTTT
TRBJ2-5,TRBV11-3,TRBD1,-,CASSKGQGGETQYF,TGTGCCAGCTCGAAGGGACAGGGTGGCGAGACCCAGTACTTC
TRBJ1-5,TRBV21-1,-,few,CANPTGSGGNQPQHF,TGTGCCAACCCTACAGGGTCCGGAGGCAATCAGCCCCAGCATTTT
TRBJ2-2,TRBV12-3/TRBV12-4,-,many,CASSEGTNTGELFF,TGTGCCAGCAGCGAAGGAACTAACACCGGGGAGCTGTTTTTT
TRBJ1-6,TRBV9,-,-,CASSVWDGAIDNSPLHF,TGTGCCAGCAGCGTTTGGGACGGAGCTATTGATAATTCACCCCTCCACTTT
TRBJ2-2,TRBV10-3,TRBD1,many,CAIGQGANTGELFF,TGTGCCATCGGACAGGGGGCTAACACCGGGGAGCTGTTTTTT
TRBJ1-5,TRBV2,-,many,CASKPGQVGNQPQHF,TGTGCCAGCAAGCCGGGACAAGTTGGCAATCAGCCCCAGCATTTT
TRBJ2-3,TRBV15,-,-,CATSRELQVGTDTQYF,TGTGCCACCAGCAGGGAATTGCAGGTTGGCACAGATACGCAGTATTTT
TRBJ2-7,TRBV29-1,TRBD2,many,CSVLGRAGYEQYF,TGCAGCGTTTTGGGGAGGGCAGGCTACGAGCAGTACTTC
TRBJ2-7,TRBV29-1,-,few,CSVSRTETAEQYF,TGCAGCGTTTCCCGGACAGAAACGGCCGAGCAGTACTTC
TRBJ2-3,TRBV7-9,-,few,CASTLTSGGTDTQYF,TGTGCCAGCACCCTCACCTCTGGAGGCACAGATACGCAGTATTTT
TRBJ2-3,TRBV5-1,TRBD1,-,CASSSQGRGPDTQYF,TGCGCCAGCAGCTCACAGGGGAGAGGGCCAGATACGCAGTATTTT
TRBJ2-5,TRBV20-1,TRBD2,many,CSAREGTSGRKETQYF,TGCAGTGCTAGAGAAGGGACTAGCGGGAGGAAAGAGACCCAGTACTTC
TRBJ1-4,TRBV11-2,-,few,CASSSQGRSSNEKLFF,TGTGCCAGTAGCTCCCAAGGACGGAGCAGTAATGAAAAACTGTTTTTT
TRBJ2-7,TRBV18,-,many,CASSPASGRDYEQYF,TGTGCCAGCTCACCAGCCTCCGGCAGGGACTACGAGCAGTACTTC
TRBJ1-5,TRBV27,TRBD1,many,CASSASQGASNQPQHF,TGTGCCAGCAGCGCATCCCAGGGGGCAAGCAATCAGCCCCAGCATTTT
TRBJ2-7,TRBV29-1,TRBD1,many,CSVSGQGTYEQYF,TGCAGCGTTTCGGGACAGGGGACCTACGAGCAGTACTTC
TRBJ2-7,TRBV20-1,TRBD2,-,CSAGLGVTSGSNHEQYF,TGCAGTGCTGGTTTAGGGGTAACTAGCGGGAGTAACCACGAGCAGTACTTC
TRBJ2-1,TRBV11-3,-,-,CASNDDGSKPYNEQFF,TGTGCCAGCAATGACGACGGTTCGAAGCCCTACAATGAGCAGTTCTTC
TRBJ2-1,TRBV25-1,TRBD1,few,CASSRQGGSNEQFF,TGTGCCAGCAGCAGACAGGGGGGAAGCAATGAGCAGTTCTTC
TRBJ2-1,TRBV28,-,-,CASSLNRQGQFF,TGTGCCAGCAGTCTGAATAGGCAGGGACAGTTCTTC
TRBJ1-2,TRBV4-2,TRBD1,-,CASSQGGTGGSSYTF,TGTGCCAGCAGCCAAGGGGGGACAGGGGGGTCTAGCTACACCTTC
TRBJ1-3,TRBV28,-,-,CASSLAFWGSSGNTIYF,TGTGCCAGCAGCCTAGCTTTTTGGGGCAGCTCTGGAAACACCATATATTTT
TRBJ2-7,TRBV20-1,TRBD2,-,CSAGPSGSGQYF,TGCAGTGCGGGGCCTAGCGGGAGCGGGCAGTACTTC
TRBJ1-2,TRBV7-9,TRBD1,few,CASSQRGQNYGYTF,TGTGCCAGCAGCCAAAGGGGGCAAAACTATGGCTACACCTTC
TRBJ2-3,TRBV30,TRBD2,few,CAWSIGGRSTDTQYF,TGTGCCTGGAGTATCGGGGGGAGGAGCACAGATACGCAGTATTTT
TRBJ2-3,TRBV7-2,TRBD2,-,CASSLGLAGRDTQYF,TGTGCCAGCAGCTTAGGGCTAGCGGGAAGAGATACGCAGTATTTT
TRBJ1-5,TRBV10-3,TRBD1,few,CAISPGQGNQPQHF,TGTGCCATCAGTCCGGGACAGGGGAATCAGCCCCAGCATTTT
TRBJ2-2,TRBV6-2/TRBV6-3,TRBD1,few,CASLPGTAPSGELFF,TGTGCCAGCTTACCGGGGACAGCCCCATCCGGGGAGCTGTTTTTT
TRBJ2-5,TRBV9,-,few,CASGQTAQETQYF,TGTGCCAGTGGACAGACTGCCCAAGAGACCCAGTACTTC
TRBJ2-7,TRBV6-2/TRBV6-3,TRBD1,few,CASRGVGQGSSYEQYF,TGTGCCAGCAGGGGGGTCGGACAGGGGAGCTCCTACGAGCAGTACTTC
TRBJ2-2,TRBV12-3/TRBV12-4,-,few,CASSLAQENTGELFF,TGTGCCAGCAGTTTAGCACAGGAGAACACCGGGGAGCTGTTTTTT
TRBJ2-1,TRBV29-1,-,many,CSVGNSYNEQFF,TGCAGTGTCGGCAACTCCTACAATGAGCAGTTCTTC
TRBJ2-5,TRBV2,-,many,CASSEGSGPQETQYF,TGTGCCAGCAGTGAAGGGTCAGGACCCCAAGAGACCCAGTACTTC
TRBJ2-7,TRBV3-1,-,-,CASSQGGPRRNSYEQYF,TGTGCCAGCAGCCAAGGCGGACCGAGGCGAAACTCCTACGAGCAGTACTTC
TRBJ2-7,TRBV20-1,-,few,CSARDPFSEGSSYEQYF,TGCAGTGCTAGAGATCCCTTTTCCGAGGGGAGCTCCTACGAGCAGTACTTC
TRBJ2-7,TRBV28,TRBD1,-,CASSSLDRGDSYEQYF,TGTGCCAGCAGTTCACTCGACAGGGGAGACTCCTACGAGCAGTACTTC
TRBJ2-1,TRBV20-1,TRBD1,-,CSARGRDRGQSYNEQFF,TGCAGTGCTAGAGGAAGGGACAGGGGCCAGTCCTACAATGAGCAGTTCTTC
TRBJ1-5,TRBV12-3/TRBV12-4,-,few,CASSYTANNQPQHF,TGTGCCAGCAGTTACACAGCCAACAATCAGCCCCAGCATTTT
TRBJ2-7,TRBV9,-,-,CASSVGGQAYEQYF,TGTGCCAGCAGCGTCGGGGGACAAGCCTACGAGCAGTACTTC
TRBJ2-3,TRBV20-1,TRBD2,few,CSATGLATAVADTQYF,TGCAGTGCTACGGGACTAGCGACCGCAGTAGCAGATACGCAGTATTTT
TRBJ2-3,TRBV29-1,TRBD2,few,CSAPRGGGGTDTQYF,TGCAGCGCCCCCCGGGGGGGCGGAGGGACAGATACGCAGTATTTT
TRBJ2-7,TRBV6-2/TRBV6-3,-,few,CASSPTRQVLPYEQYF,TGTGCCAGCAGTCCGACGAGACAGGTCCTACCCTACGAGCAGTACTTC
TRBJ2-6,TRBV19,TRBD2,-,CASSPRGLAGYSGANVLTF,TGTGCCAGTAGCCCAAGGGGACTAGCGGGGTACTCTGGGGCCAACGTCCTGACTTTC
TRBJ2-7,TRBV20-1,TRBD2,-,CSASPLTSGRYEQYF,TGCAGTGCTAGCCCATTAACTAGCGGGAGGTACGAGCAGTACTTC
TRBJ2-5,TRBV29-1,TRBD2,few,CSVRSGSQETQYF,TGCAGCGTCAGAAGCGGGAGCCAAGAGACCCAGTACTTC